This T cell receptor beta chain was identified during a study of blood T cell repertoires in COVID-19. The wider study: The cDNA or gDNA used as material had been derived from T cells, B-cell-depleted T cells, or PBMCs.

Individuals drawn from approximately 26 US areas were roughly 18 to 95 years old. Libraries were prepared by immunoSEQ multiplex PCR; TCRdb keeps only in-frame clonotypes and omits some of them. The sample shows 200,000 to 250,000 clones, 80% to 90% of them seen only once. CDR1 and CDR2 from the germline V gene are SNHLY and FYNNEI. The V and J ends lost 9 bases and 2 bases respectively, with 20 bases between them. The CDR3 loop spans 15 amino acids. Sequencing input: PBMCs or T cells enriched from blood (not recorded which). This clonotype was sampled from a woman aged 18-35 years in a cohort exposed to, infected with or recovered from COVID-19 (not recorded which). This chain links TRBV2 with TRBJ2-7, with D tentatively TRBD2 (7 bases). For the CDR3, the DNA is TGTGCCAGTCGTGAGGGGAGGGGGAGAACCTACGAGCAGTACTTC. Encoded protein: CASREGRGRTYEQYF.